This T cell receptor (beta chain) was sequenced during a study of T cells expressing NK-cell markers. Per germline, CDR1 ENHRY and CDR2 SYGVKD. The CDR3 runs 13 residues. 5'RACE template switching built TCR beta cDNA with unique molecular identifiers. Each CDR3 protein gets one entry in TCRdb, which reprocessed the 5' RACE reads and gives no DNA. Listed are about 460,000 distinct CDR3 sequences; more than 1.4% falls within the top ten. The clonotype comes from a woman aged 45-59 years in good health. The V call is TRBV10-3, the J call TRBJ2-1; TCRdb proposes TRBD2, but this gene call is untestable without DNA. The sequenced sample consisted of blood T cells: a sorted CD56 or NKG2C T cell subset, CD4+ or CD8+ T cells, or bulk PBMC T cells (not recorded which). The CDR3 loop is CAISEREFNEQFF.